Listed below are T cell receptor beta chains from one sample, sequenced in a study of shared T cell receptors in the human thymus. Data came from immunoSEQ multiplex PCR; TCRdb stores just in-frame clones and leaves some out. The sample includes tens of thousands of clones, about 96% of them seen just once. Sequencing was done on a sample of thymocytes. These receptors all come from a human donor. Both conserved end residues are trimmed from each CDR3. Fields, in order: J gene, V gene, CDR3 protein.

J: TRBJ2-1; V: TRBV6-6; CDR3: ASRRGGWQF
J: TRBJ2-7; V: TRBV4-1; CDR3: ASSQDGQATYEQY
J: TRBJ1-2; V: TRBV7-2; CDR3: ASSPNTGIYGYT
J: TRBJ2-7; V: TRBV27; CDR3: ASSLSGLAGGYCEQY
J: TRBJ1-5; V: TRBV28; CDR3: ASTHSPDRVSNQPQH
J: TRBJ1-2; V: TRBV4-3; CDR3: ASSQRTRQGARGYT
J: TRBJ2-5; V: TRBV7-2; CDR3: ASSLGSWRETQY
J: TRBJ2-1; V: TRBV7-9; CDR3: ASSLVRQGLFPDNEQF
J: TRBJ2-3; V: TRBV7-3; CDR3: ASSPARRADTQY
J: TRBJ2-6; V: TRBV5-5; CDR3: ASSLVGLCSGANVLT
J: TRBJ1-1; V: TRBV7-9; CDR3: ASSLGGQGNTEAF
J: TRBJ1-6; V: TRBV14; CDR3: ASSQLSSYNSPLH
J: TRBJ2-7; V: TRBV21-1; CDR3: ASSTSHKGTGGAYEQY
J: TRBJ1-5; V: TRBV5-8; CDR3: ASSLNHRSGNQPQH